The 9 T cell receptor beta chains below come from one sample, sequenced in a study of chemoradiotherapy in HPV16-positive cancers. Repertoires were generated with immunoSEQ multiplex PCR, while TCRdb's copy carries only in-frame clones and drops some. The sample includes about 39,000 clones, more than 65% seen only once; the top ten take more than 5%. The sample here was blood, taken from a patient who underwent chemoradiotherapy. The receptor source for this set is a human donor with HPV-associated anogenital cancer.

This clone has a handful of counts. J is TRBJ1-2 and V is TRBV5-4; 10 bases agree with TRBD1. Trimming at V came to 0 bases and at J to 3 bases, leaving 2 bases not matched to a gene. Germline CDR1 reads SGHNT; CDR2 reads YYREEE (reference sequence). The CDR3 length is 15 residues. The CDR3 protein is CASSLGDRGDYGYTF. CDR3 nucleotides: TGTGCCAGCAGCTTGGGGGACAGGGGAGACTATGGCTACACCTTC.

This clone was seen a few times. The CDR3 DNA reads as TGTGCCATCAGCGAGACAGGGAACACTGAAGCTTTCTTT. Translating it yields CAISETGNTEAFF. This chain connects TRBV10-3 to TRBJ1-1; weak D call: TRBD1 (6 bases). Germline V gene data show CDR1 as ENHRY and CDR2 as SYGVKD. With 6 bases removed from V and 1 base from J, the gap between germline ends came to 9 bases. The CDR3 consists of 13 residues.

The V call is TRBV19, the J call TRBJ2-7, with D maybe TRBD2 (6 bases). CDR3 length equals 16 residues. Per germline, CDR1 LNHDA and CDR2 SQIVND (reference sequence). Trimming left V 5 bases short and J 2 bases short, with 19 bases between. The DNA of the CDR3 is TGTGCCAGTAGTTTGGGAGCCGCGGGGATGCCCTACGAGCAGTACTTC. It specifies CASSLGAAGMPYEQYF.

The chain employs TRBV19 and TRBJ2-5; maybe TRBD1 (7 bases). This CDR3 has 17 amino acids. Germline loops: CDR1 LNHDA, CDR2 SQIVND (reference sequence). The ends were cut back, 5 bases at V and 5 bases at J, with 24 bases in the middle. In DNA form, the CDR3 reads TGTGCCAGTAGTGGGTCGGCGGGGACAGCCGGAGGGGAGACCCAGTACTTC. Translated: CASSGSAGTAGGETQYF.

The chain employs TRBV19 and TRBJ2-2; no clear D. The germline CDR1 and CDR2 sequences are LNHDA and SQIVND (reference sequence). Between the trimmed V and J ends, which lost 1 base and 5 bases, there was a span of 5 bases. There are 13 residues in the CDR3. The CDR3 loop reads CASSIAGTGELFF. As DNA, the CDR3 is TGTGCCAGTAGTATAGCTGGGACCGGGGAGCTGTTTTTT.

This sequence joins TRBV29-1 and TRBJ2-7, with unresolved D. The CDR3 covers 11 residues. The V gene lost 3 bases and the J gene lost 1 base, with 4 bases spanning the gap. Germline V gene sequence: CDR1 SQVTM, CDR2 ANQGSEA. The chain's CDR3 is CSVEESYEQYF. CDR3 nucleotide sequence: TGCAGCGTTGAGGAGTCCTACGAGCAGTACTTC.

The chain carries TRBV18 and TRBJ2-1; D gene uncertain. The germline CDR1 and CDR2 sequences are KGHSH and LQKENI. The CDR3 is 13 residues long. V shed 4 bases and J shed 5 bases, with 9 bases lying between them. Here the CDR3 DNA reads TGTGCCAGCTCACTGGACGTGAACAATGAGCAGTTCTTC. This translates into CASSLDVNNEQFF.

The J gene is TRBJ2-5, the V gene TRBV5-4; D might be TRBD2 (6 bases). The CDR3 loop spans 14 amino acids. Between the trimmed V and J ends, which lost 4 bases and 4 bases, there was a span of 14 bases. Germline V gene sequence: CDR1 SGHNT, CDR2 YYREEE (reference sequence). The CDR3 loop is CASSRSLGGETQYF. CDR3 nucleotides: TGTGCCAGCAGCCGGTCCCTGGGGGGAGAGACCCAGTACTTC.

This clone was seen only once. This rearrangement joins TRBV18 to TRBJ2-5, with 9 bases matching TRBD1. Germline V gives CDR1 KGHSH, CDR2 LQKENI. This CDR3 spans 13 amino acids. The junction had 4 bases not matched to a gene; V was cut back by 6 bases and J by 5 bases. For the CDR3, the DNA is TGTGCCAGCTCCCTCGGACAGGGGGAGACCCAGTACTTC. Translation: CASSLGQGETQYF. Supplemented by reference TRBV18 and TRBJ2-5, the full variable domain reads NAGVMQNPRHLVRRRGQEARLRCSPMKGHSHVYWYRQLPEEGLKFMVYLQKENIIDESGMPKERFSAEFPKEGPSILRIQQVVRGDSAAYFCASSLGQGETQYFGPGTRLLVL.